This T cell receptor beta chain was recovered during a study of blood T cell repertoires in COVID-19. Across the study: Acute-phase and convalescent COVID-19 samples originated in the United States, Italy and Spain. The cDNA or gDNA used as material had been derived from T cells, B-cell-depleted T cells, or PBMCs.

Source study methods: Reference gene primers were amplified, and this amplification served to estimate nucleated cell counts. Produced via immunoSEQ multiplex PCR; TCRdb's table is partial and in-frame only. Clone size and V and J calls were adopted from that table, with D and trimming inferred from the DNA. The data contain about 230,000 clones, roughly 88% of them singletons. Germline trimming cut 0 bases from V and 6 bases from J; bases unmatched to any gene: 8. This CDR3 contains 16 residues. Per germline, CDR1 LGHNA and CDR2 YSLEER. This receptor was obtained from a woman aged 40 to 50 with acute COVID-19. V gene TRBV4-3 combines with J gene TRBJ2-3; 8 nucleotides agree with TRBD2. Sequencing was done on a sample of PBMCs or T cells enriched from blood (not recorded which). The CDR3 DNA reads as TGCGCCAGCAGCCAAGATCGGGGGGGTTGGAGGGATACGCAGTATTTT. Its translation is CASSQDRGGWRDTQYF.